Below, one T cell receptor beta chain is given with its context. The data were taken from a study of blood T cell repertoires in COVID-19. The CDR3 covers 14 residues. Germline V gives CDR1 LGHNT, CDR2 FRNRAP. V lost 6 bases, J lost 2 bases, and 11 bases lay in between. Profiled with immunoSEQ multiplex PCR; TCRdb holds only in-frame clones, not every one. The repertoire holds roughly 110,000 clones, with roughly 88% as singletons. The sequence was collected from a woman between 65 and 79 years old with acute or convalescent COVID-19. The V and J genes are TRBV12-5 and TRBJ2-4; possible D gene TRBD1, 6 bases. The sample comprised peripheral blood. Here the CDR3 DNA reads TGTGCTAGTGGCCCTCAGGGGTCCAAAAACATTCAGTACTTC. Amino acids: CASGPQGSKNIQYF.